A single sample is the source of the 26 T cell receptor beta chains below, sequenced in a study of human T cells and chemical hapten exposure. MiXCR, applied by TCRdb to the RACE reads, yields one record per CDR3 protein. The sample comprises about 190,000 distinct CDR3 sequences, under 30% of which are singletons, and roughly 2.3% rests with the top ten. Time point here: patch test 3, about 24 weeks after DPC sensitization. Documented treatment: therapeutic diphenylcyclopropenone sensitization with weekly scalp DPC. Sequencing was performed on whole blood, taken in connection with sensitization to the hapten diphenylcyclopropenone (DPC). The receptors were sampled from a woman aged 35 to 49 with alopecia areata. Some clones in this sample may be carry-over from other donors' samples.

This clonotype came up a few times. The J gene is TRBJ2-1, the V gene TRBV7-2; D unclear. The V gene's germline CDR1 is SGHTA and CDR2 FQGNSA. V shed 1 base and J shed 5 bases, with 6 bases lying between them. The CDR3 extends over 13 amino acids. Here the CDR3 DNA reads TGTGCCAGCAGCTTAGACAGAAACAATGAGCAGTTCTTC. It translates to CASSLDRNNEQFF.

Note on this clonotype: One end of the junction is discordant with germline, which a read error may explain. The chain employs TRBV7-6 and TRBJ2-5, with 10 bases fitting TRBD2. This CDR3 has 17 amino acids. CDR1 and CDR2 from the germline V gene are SGHVS and FNYEAQ. CDR3 sequence: CTSSLGALAGAIETQYF. The CDR3 DNA reads TGTACCAGCAGCTTAGGGGCCCTAGCGGGAGCAATAGAGACCCAGTACTTC.

This chain uses TRBV20-1 with TRBJ2-3; D unclear. The CDR3 sequence is 15 residues long. Germline V lookup: CDR1 DFQATT, CDR2 SNEGSKA (reference sequence). V lost 3 bases and J 3 bases, leaving 16 bases between the germline ends. CDR3 DNA sequence: TGCAGTGCTAGTAGATTGTCTACACCAACAGATACGCAGTATTTT. As protein: CSASRLSTPTDTQYF.

The DNA for the CDR3 is TGCAGTGCTAGAGATCCGGGGGGAGAATCCCCGCGCTCCTATAATTCACCCCTCCACTTT. Amino acid sequence: CSARDPGGESPRSYNSPLHF. The chain carries TRBV20-1 and TRBJ1-6; D may be TRBD1 (5 bases). Germline V gene lookup returns CDR1 DFQATT and CDR2 SNEGSKA (reference sequence). Trimming took 0 bases from V and 0 from J, leaving 21 bases between them. This CDR3 contains 20 residues.

The chain combines TRBV3-1 with TRBJ2-7; the D gene is possibly TRBD1 (6 bases). The CDR3 has 16 amino acids. V dropped 3 bases and J dropped 0 bases, with 15 bases sitting between them. Germline V gene sequence: CDR1 LGHDT, CDR2 YNNKEL (reference sequence). The CDR3: CASSQSDRTSSYEQYF. CDR3 in DNA: TGTGCCAGCAGCCAGTCCGACAGGACATCCTCCTACGAGCAGTACTTC.

In its sample, this clonotype was seen a few times. This chain connects TRBV4-3 to TRBJ2-3; D might be TRBD2 (5 bases). The CDR3 is 14 amino acids. The germline gives CDR1 LGHNA, CDR2 YSLEER. Trimming removed 1 base at V and 5 bases at J, with 10 bases between. CDR3 sequence reads: CASSQGQAVDTQYF. The CDR3 DNA reads as TGCGCCAGCAGCCAAGGTCAAGCGGTAGATACGCAGTATTTT.

The chain has TRBV24-1 and TRBJ1-2; no reliable D call. Germline V gene sequence: CDR1 KGHDR, CDR2 SFDVKD. The CDR3 contains 19 residues. V was trimmed by 3 bases and J by 2 bases, leaving 24 bases between them. The DNA for the CDR3 is TGTGCCACCAGTGATGCCCCCGGGTCTCTCCTCGGGGTAAACTATGGCTACACCTTC. Translated, it gives CATSDAPGSLLGVNYGYTF.

This clonotype was detected ten times or more. The chain combines TRBV6-2 or TRBV6-3 with TRBJ2-7; D is unclear. V gave up 2 bases and J gave up 1 base, with 6 bases separating them. This CDR3 is built from 13 residues. The germline CDR1 and CDR2 sequences are MNHEY and SVGEGT. CDR3 residues: CASSYTNSYEQYF. For the CDR3, the DNA is TGTGCCAGCAGTTACACAAATTCCTACGAGCAGTACTTC.

The V and J genes are TRBV7-2 and TRBJ1-6; possibly TRBD1 for D (5 bases). The CDR3 runs 14 residues. The V gene lost 8 bases and the J gene lost 3 bases, with 11 bases spanning the gap. The V gene's germline CDR1 is SGHTA and CDR2 FQGNSA. The CDR3 bases are TGTGCCAGCTCCTTTCAGGGCTATAATTCACCCCTCCACTTT. Translation gives CASSFQGYNSPLHF.

This clonotype has a handful of counts. The V gene is TRBV7-2, the J gene TRBJ2-7, with D perhaps being TRBD1 or TRBD2 (5 bases each). The germline V and J ends were trimmed by 2 bases and 2 bases, with 10 bases remaining between them. Germline CDR1 SGHTA, CDR2 FQGNSA. This CDR3 is built from 14 residues. DNA for the CDR3: TGTGCCAGCAGCTTAACCGGGACCACCTACGAGCAGTACTTC. It codes for CASSLTGTTYEQYF.

The rearrangement uses TRBV29-1 and TRBJ1-5; TRBD1 agrees at 9 bases. The CDR3 contains 14 residues. CDR1 and CDR2 from the germline V gene are SQVTM and ANQGSEA. V dropped 6 bases and J dropped 2; count of bases not matched to a gene: 5. In DNA form, the CDR3 reads TGCAGCGTAGGACAGGGGATGGGCAATCAGCCCCAGCATTTT. Translating it yields CSVGQGMGNQPQHF.

The sample holds many counts of this clonotype. This chain uses TRBV5-5 with TRBJ2-5, with D unclear. The germline CDR1 and CDR2 sequences are SGHKS and YYEKEE (reference sequence). Trimming removed 0 bases at V and 5 bases at J, with 5 bases between. CDR3 length: 12 amino acids. This CDR3 reads CASSLGAETQYF. The CDR3 coding sequence is TGTGCCAGCAGCTTGGGGGCGGAGACCCAGTACTTC.

This clonotype was detected only a few times. The chain employs TRBV7-8 and TRBJ1-5, with D uncertain. Germline-derived CDR1 and CDR2 are SGHVS and FQNEAQ. The CDR3 spans 13 residues. V lost 2 bases and J lost 1, with 3 bases in between. This CDR3 reads CASSLRSNQPQHF. CDR3 sequence (DNA): TGTGCCAGCAGCTTACGCAGCAATCAGCCCCAGCATTTT.

The chain joins TRBV6-2 or TRBV6-3 to TRBJ2-3; maybe TRBD2 (5 bases). Germline V gives CDR1 MNHEY, CDR2 SVGEGT. The CDR3 covers 14 residues. V shed 4 bases and J shed 4 bases, with 12 bases lying between them. The CDR3 sequence is CASSWVGAADTQYF. The CDR3 coding sequence is TGTGCCAGCAGTTGGGTGGGAGCGGCAGATACGCAGTATTTT.

The CDR3 loop is CASSFKPDGFYGYTF. CDR3 bases: TGTGCCAGCAGCTTCAAACCCGACGGGTTCTATGGCTACACCTTC. The chain couples TRBV27 to TRBJ1-2; no clear D gene. Between the trimmed V and J ends, which lost 6 bases and 4 bases, there was a span of 18 bases. The CDR3 contains 15 residues. The germline V gene has CDR1 MNHEY and CDR2 SMNVEV (reference sequence).

As regards this clonotype: This may come from a read error, since a much larger clone is one base off. The final CDR3 position lacks the conserved phenylalanine or tryptophan, pointing to a likely read error. CDR3 DNA sequence: TGTGCCAGCAGCCAAGGTGGCGAAATCACAGATACGCAGTATTTG. This gives the protein CASSQGGEITDTQYL. J is TRBJ2-3 and V is TRBV4-2; D not resolved. Germline V gene sequence: CDR1 LGHNA, CDR2 YNFKEQ. V lost 1 base, J lost 2 bases, and 10 bases lay in between. This CDR3 is built from 15 residues.

This clonotype was found a few times. V gene TRBV12-3 or TRBV12-4 combines with J gene TRBJ2-7; possible D gene TRBD2, 5 bases. This CDR3 is 14 amino acids long. Trimming left V 3 bases short and J 5 bases short, with 14 bases between. CDR3 DNA sequence: TGTGCCAGCAGTTTCCGCGGGCCCTACCACGAGCAGTACTTC. Its translation: CASSFRGPYHEQYF.

Concerning this clonotype: Compared with germline, one end of the junction differs, possibly owing to a read error. The chain recombines TRBV2 with TRBJ2-5; weak D call: TRBD2 (5 bases). This CDR3 has 14 amino acids. The germline V gene encodes CDR1 SNHLY and CDR2 FYNNEI. The CDR3 is CASNVGLQRETRYF. In nucleotides, the CDR3 is TGTGCCAGCAACGTAGGACTGCAGAGGGAGACCCGGTACTTC.

This clonotype was detected only a few times. The V gene is TRBV21-1, the J gene TRBJ2-1; the tabulated D call, TRBD2, remains unverified against the DNA. TRBV21-1 is designated a pseudogene. This CDR3 region has 17 residues. In DNA, the CDR3 is TGTGCCAGCAGCATAGCATCTCTAGCGGGAGGGTACAATGAGCAGTTCTTC. Residues: CASSIASLAGGYNEQFF.

V gene TRBV7-2 combines with J gene TRBJ2-5; D is unresolved. From germline, CDR1 is SGHTA and CDR2 FQGNSA. With 8 bases removed from V and 6 bases from J, the gap between germline ends came to 13 bases. The length of the CDR3 is 12 residues. The DNA of the CDR3 is TGTGCCAGCGGCCCTAGTTTGCAGACCCAGTACTTC. This encodes CASGPSLQTQYF.

This rearrangement joins TRBV20-1 to TRBJ1-1; TRBD1 matches at 7 bases. Germline V lookup: CDR1 DFQATT, CDR2 SNEGSKA (reference sequence). The CDR3 sequence is 14 residues long. After removal of 4 bases from V and 3 bases from J, the junction contained 8 bases not matched to a gene. The CDR3 sequence: CSATKGAHDTEAFF. The CDR3 region has the DNA TGCAGTGCTACCAAGGGGGCGCATGACACTGAAGCTTTCTTT.

This clonotype is termed medium-sized. The rearrangement uses TRBV4-2 and TRBJ2-3; 7 nucleotides agree with TRBD2. Germline-derived CDR1 and CDR2 are LGHNA and YNFKEQ. This CDR3 has 15 residues. The trim removed 4 bases at V and 3 bases at J, leaving 7 bases unmatched. The CDR3 coding sequence is TGTGCCAGCAGCCTGGGGGAGGGCCAAACAGATACGCAGTATTTT. Translation gives CASSLGEGQTDTQYF.

This chain joins TRBV10-2 and TRBJ2-7, with a possible D match to TRBD1 (5 bases). The CDR3 runs to 12 residues. Trimming took 8 bases from V and 5 from J, leaving 13 bases between them. Germline V gives CDR1 WSHSY, CDR2 SAAADI. CDR3 residues: CASQSQGDEQYF. In DNA form, the CDR3 reads TGCGCCAGCCAAAGCCAAGGGGACGAGCAGTACTTC.

The CDR3 loop reads CATSRGTSGRDTQYF. In DNA, the CDR3 is TGTGCCACCAGCAGAGGGACTAGCGGGAGAGATACGCAGTATTTT. V gene TRBV15 combines with J gene TRBJ2-3; 13 bases match TRBD2. Looked up from germline, CDR1 is LNHNV and CDR2 is YYDKDF (reference sequence). V lost 1 base to trimming and J lost 5 bases; unmatched junction nucleotides: 0. This CDR3 spans 15 amino acids.

This chain links TRBV4-1 with TRBJ2-7; 10 bases align to TRBD1. Germline V lookup: CDR1 MGHRA, CDR2 YSYEKL. The CDR3 is made up of 15 amino acids. V shed 5 bases, J shed 2 bases, and the junction held 6 bases outside the gene matches. CDR3 protein: CASSTDRGRAYEQYF. The CDR3 DNA is TGCGCCAGCAGCACAGACAGGGGGCGCGCCTACGAGCAGTACTTC.

This chain links TRBV11-2 with TRBJ2-7; 10 bases are a match to TRBD1. The CDR3 runs 16 residues. The V gene's germline CDR1 is SGHAT and CDR2 FQNNGV. V lost 2 bases to trimming and J lost 6 bases; unmatched junction nucleotides: 10. CDR3 sequence (DNA): TGTGCCAGCAGCTTATATACGGGACAGGGGTCGCGCGAGCAGTACTTC. Residues: CASSLYTGQGSREQYF.